These 19 T cell receptor beta chains share one sample of origin, sequenced in a study of cytomegalovirus exposure and HLA in healthy donors. The PCR employed 60 Vbeta primers together with 13 Jbeta primers. Data came from immunoSEQ multiplex PCR; TCRdb stores just in-frame clones and leaves some out. Of some 130,000 clones listed, around 80% are singletons. Specimen: PBMCs. The receptors were gathered from a man aged 50-59 years in good health and CMV-seronegative.

J is TRBJ1-1 and V is TRBV2; no clear D gene. Germline V CDR1 and CDR2: SNHLY, FYNNEI. The CDR3 totals 13 residues. Between the trimmed V and J ends, which lost 8 bases and 0 bases, there was a span of 10 bases. The CDR3 loop is CASYSNMNTEAFF. The CDR3 DNA reads TGTGCCAGCTACAGCAATATGAACACTGAAGCTTTCTTT. The full variable domain, completed using reference TRBV2 and TRBJ1-1, is EPEVTQTPSHQVTQMGQEVILRCVPISNHLYFYWYRQILGQKVEFLVSFYNNEISEKSEIFDDQFSVERPDGSNFTLKIRSTKLEDSAMYFCASYSNMNTEAFFGQGTRLTVV.

This clone was observed once. The chain links TRBV4-1 to TRBJ1-3; TRBD1 matches 7 bases. Germline loops: CDR1 MGHRA, CDR2 YSYEKL. Unmatched junction bases numbered 7, after V lost 8 bases and J lost 3 bases. The CDR3 runs 14 residues. CDR3 in DNA: TGCGCCAGCTCTCAGGGGGTGGATGGAAACACCATATATTTT. Translated, it gives CASSQGVDGNTIYF.

The CDR3 region is CASRTGGRTEAFF. DNA of the CDR3: TGTGCCAGCAGGACAGGGGGTCGGACTGAAGCTTTCTTT. This chain joins TRBV2 and TRBJ1-1, with 9 bases that match TRBD1. This CDR3 contains 13 residues. With V trimmed by 6 bases and J by 5 bases, 4 bases remained unmatched. Germline V gives CDR1 SNHLY, CDR2 FYNNEI.

The rearrangement links TRBV6-1 to TRBJ2-3, with D unresolved. V was cut by 4 bases and J by 6 bases, with 11 bases left in between. Germline V gene data show CDR1 as MNHNS and CDR2 as SASEGT. The CDR3 has 13 residues. CDR3 sequence reads: CASSVGSSDTQYF. The CDR3 DNA reads as TGTGCCAGCAGTGTGGGTAGCTCGGATACGCAGTATTTT.

The rearrangement links TRBV2 to TRBJ2-2; 7 nucleotides match TRBD2. This CDR3 region has 15 residues. Trimming cost V 9 bases and J 4 bases; bases outside gene matches: 11. The germline V gene encodes CDR1 SNHLY and CDR2 FYNNEI. CDR3 nucleotides: TGTGCCAGTTCACGACTAGCCTCGGGCACCGGGGAGCTGTTTTTT. Encoded protein: CASSRLASGTGELFF. Full variable domain (remainder filled in from reference TRBV2 and TRBJ2-2): EPEVTQTPSHQVTQMGQEVILRCVPISNHLYFYWYRQILGQKVEFLVSFYNNEISEKSEIFDDQFSVERPDGSNFTLKIRSTKLEDSAMYFCASSRLASGTGELFFGEGSRLTVL.

This clone was observed a few times. V gene TRBV7-6 combines with J gene TRBJ1-3; no clear D. The germline gives CDR1 SGHVS, CDR2 FNYEAQ. CDR3 length equals 15 residues. Trimming pared 2 bases from V and 3 bases from J, leaving 11 bases between. CDR3 sequence reads: CASSLWGAGGNTIYF. The DNA for the CDR3 is TGTGCCAGCAGCTTATGGGGAGCTGGTGGAAACACCATATATTTT. Looking up the rest from reference TRBV7-6 and TRBJ1-3 gives the full variable domain: GAGVSQSPRYKVTKRGQDVALRCDPISGHVSLYWYRQALGQGPEFLTYFNYEAQQDKSGLPNDRFSAERPEGSISTLTIQRTEQRDSAMYRCASSLWGAGGNTIYFGEGSWLTVV.

The table lists this clone with a count of one. V gene TRBV6-1 combines with J gene TRBJ1-4; D might be TRBD1 (6 bases). V lost 4 bases, J lost 5 bases, and 14 bases lay in between. CDR1 MNHNS and CDR2 SASEGT come from the germline V gene. The CDR3 is 15 residues long. The chain's CDR3 is CASSVQGTANEKLFF. CDR3 nucleotide sequence: TGTGCCAGCAGTGTACAGGGAACAGCAAATGAAAAACTGTTTTTT.

The chain combines TRBV6-1 with TRBJ2-5; 9 bases agree with TRBD2. V lost 2 bases, J lost 1 base, and 2 bases stayed unmatched. The CDR3 runs 15 residues. Germline CDR1 is MNHNS and CDR2 is SASEGT. The CDR3 spells CASSELAGSQETQYF. The CDR3 nucleotides read TGTGCCAGCAGTGAACTAGCGGGATCCCAAGAGACCCAGTACTTC.

This clone was detected once. The chain has TRBV15 and TRBJ2-2, with D maybe TRBD2 (6 bases). V gave up 1 base and J gave up 3 bases, with 18 bases separating them. CDR1 and CDR2 from the germline V gene are LNHNV and YYDKDF (reference sequence). The CDR3 loop spans 18 amino acids. The CDR3 nucleotides read TGTGCCACCAGCAGAGCGGGGGAATGGGGGTCTCACACCGGGGAGCTGTTTTTT. Encoded protein: CATSRAGEWGSHTGELFF.

There are a few counts of this clone. The V call is TRBV4-1, the J call TRBJ2-7; TRBD1 matches 7 bases. This CDR3 comprises 18 residues. In germline, CDR1 is MGHRA, CDR2 YSYEKL. With V trimmed by 4 bases and J by 2 bases, 17 bases remained unmatched. The chain's CDR3 is CASSLYSLGQDRTYEQYF. The DNA for the CDR3 is TGCGCCAGCAGCCTTTACTCATTAGGACAGGATCGAACCTACGAGCAGTACTTC.

In this sample, this clone turned up once. Other DNA sequences in the sample encode the same CDR3. The CDR3 sequence is CASSYSTSGAYNEQFF. The CDR3 nucleotides read TGTGCCAGCAGTTACTCCACTAGCGGGGCATACAATGAGCAGTTCTTC. The J gene is TRBJ2-1, the V gene TRBV6-5; the match to TRBD2 covers 10 bases. V dropped 0 bases and J dropped 4; count of bases not matched to a gene: 3. The length of the CDR3 is 16 residues. Germline V gene lookup returns CDR1 MNHEY and CDR2 SVGAGI.

The V gene is TRBV27, the J gene TRBJ1-2, with 12 bases lining up with TRBD1. With 7 bases clipped from V and 6 bases from J, the junction kept 6 bases outside the gene matches. Germline CDR1 is MNHEY and CDR2 is SMNVEV (reference sequence). The CDR3 contains 14 residues. The CDR3 protein is CASTGTGGGDGYTF. The CDR3, as DNA: TGTGCCAGCACTGGGACAGGGGGCGGAGATGGCTACACCTTC.

This clone was observed once. The rearrangement joins TRBV2 to TRBJ1-2; D remains unclear. Germline V gene data show CDR1 as SNHLY and CDR2 as FYNNEI. The V end lost 5 bases, the J end lost 5 bases, and 12 bases lay between the germline ends. The CDR3 has 13 amino acids. CDR3 nucleotides: TGTGCCAGCAGTCCTGACGAGGGTTATGGCTACACCTTC. Translating gives CASSPDEGYGYTF.

This clone was observed a few times. This chain joins TRBV5-1 and TRBJ1-1; TRBD1 is a possible D gene (6 bases). The CDR3 length is 15 residues. The V gene's germline CDR1 is SGHRS and CDR2 YFSETQ. V was trimmed by 0 bases and J by 1 base, leaving 10 bases between them. CDR3 amino acids: CASSLAGTSNTEAFF. CDR3 nucleotide sequence: TGCGCCAGCAGCTTGGCCGGGACATCGAACACTGAAGCTTTCTTT.

This chain uses TRBV2 with TRBJ2-5; 8 bases line up with TRBD1. CDR3 length: 14 amino acids. Germline trimming cut 4 bases from V and 4 bases from J; bases unmatched to any gene: 5. CDR1 SNHLY and CDR2 FYNNEI come from the germline V gene. The CDR3 reads CASSGQGTGETQYF. The CDR3 DNA follows: TGTGCCAGCAGTGGACAGGGGACCGGAGAGACCCAGTACTTC. Combining the CDR3 with reference TRBV2 and TRBJ2-5 gives the whole variable domain EPEVTQTPSHQVTQMGQEVILRCVPISNHLYFYWYRQILGQKVEFLVSFYNNEISEKSEIFDDQFSVERPDGSNFTLKIRSTKLEDSAMYFCASSGQGTGETQYFGPGTRLLVL.

The chain couples TRBV5-8 to TRBJ2-7, with a possible D match to TRBD2 (6 bases). V was clipped by 4 bases and J by 4 bases, with 15 bases between them. The CDR3 has 14 amino acids. The germline V gene encodes CDR1 SGHTS and CDR2 YDEGEE. Here the CDR3 DNA reads TGTGCCAGCAGCCATCCGGGGACTGCATACGAGCAGTACTTC. Translation: CASSHPGTAYEQYF.

This rearrangement joins TRBV25-1 to TRBJ2-4; TRBD1 is a possible D gene (5 bases). V was clipped by 1 base and J by 4 bases, with 11 bases between them. This CDR3 region has 15 residues. Germline V CDR1 and CDR2: MGHDK, SYGVNS. Here the CDR3 DNA reads TGTGCCAGCAGTGAATCCAGGGCTCCTAAAAACATTCAGTACTTC. Protein: CASSESRAPKNIQYF.

V usage is TRBV29-1 and J usage is TRBJ2-3; D may be TRBD2 (5 bases). Between the trimmed V and J ends, which lost 1 base and 4 bases, there was a span of 12 bases. Germline CDR1 reads SQVTM; CDR2 reads ANQGSEA. The CDR3 contains 14 residues. CDR3 residues: CSVEGGTRADTQYF. CDR3 coding DNA: TGCAGCGTTGAAGGAGGAACTAGGGCAGATACGCAGTATTTT.

J is TRBJ1-2 and V is TRBV30; the D gene is possibly TRBD1 (5 bases). CDR1 and CDR2 (germline): GTSNPN, SVGIG (reference sequence). The CDR3 extends over 13 amino acids. With 4 bases removed from V and 5 bases from J, the gap between germline ends came to 14 bases. CDR3 sequence reads: CAWTPLKGYGYTF. CDR3 DNA: TGTGCCTGGACCCCCCTAAAGGGGTATGGCTACACCTTC.